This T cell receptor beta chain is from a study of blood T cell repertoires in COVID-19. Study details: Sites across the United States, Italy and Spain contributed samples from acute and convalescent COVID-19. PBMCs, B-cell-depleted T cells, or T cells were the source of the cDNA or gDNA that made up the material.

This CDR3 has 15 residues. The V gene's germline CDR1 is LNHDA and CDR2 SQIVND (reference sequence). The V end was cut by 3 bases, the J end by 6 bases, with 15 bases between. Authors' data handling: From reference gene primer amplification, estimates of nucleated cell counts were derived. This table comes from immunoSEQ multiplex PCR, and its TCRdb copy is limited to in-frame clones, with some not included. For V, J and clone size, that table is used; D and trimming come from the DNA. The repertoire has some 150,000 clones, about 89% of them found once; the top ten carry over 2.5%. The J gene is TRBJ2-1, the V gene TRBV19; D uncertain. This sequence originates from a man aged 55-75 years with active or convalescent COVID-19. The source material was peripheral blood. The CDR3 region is CASSIWQTRGNEQFF. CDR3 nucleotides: TGTGCCAGTAGTATTTGGCAGACGAGAGGCAATGAGCAGTTCTTC. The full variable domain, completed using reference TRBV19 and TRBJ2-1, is DGGITQSPKYLFRKEGQNVTLSCEQNLNHDAMYWYRQDPGQGLRLIYYSQIVNDFQKGDIAEGYSVSREKKESFPLTVTSAQKNPTAFYLCASSIWQTRGNEQFFGPGTRLTVL.